These 10 T cell receptor beta chains share one sample of origin, sequenced in a study of cytomegalovirus exposure and HLA in healthy donors. 13 Jbeta primers and 60 Vbeta primers were used for the PCR. Libraries were prepared by immunoSEQ multiplex PCR; TCRdb keeps only in-frame clonotypes and omits some of them. The sample carries around 100,000 clones, around 85% recorded once. Specimen: PBMCs. These receptors all come from a middle-aged man in good health and CMV-seropositive.

The J gene is TRBJ1-1, the V gene TRBV18; possibly TRBD1 for D (5 bases). The CDR3 is 14 amino acids. Per the germline V gene, CDR1 is KGHSH and CDR2 is LQKENI. Trimming left V 4 bases short and J 3 bases short, with 12 bases between. This CDR3 reads CASSRSPGDTEAFF. DNA for the CDR3: TGTGCCAGCTCACGCAGCCCGGGGGACACTGAAGCTTTCTTT. The whole variable domain, filled in from reference TRBV18 and TRBJ1-1, reads NAGVMQNPRHLVRRRGQEARLRCSPMKGHSHVYWYRQLPEEGLKFMVYLQKENIIDESGMPKERFSAEFPKEGPSILRIQQVVRGDSAAYFCASSRSPGDTEAFFGQGTRLTVV.

The V call is TRBV7-2, the J call TRBJ1-5, with D unresolved. The V and J ends lost 2 bases and 7 bases respectively, with 12 bases between them. This CDR3 contains 14 residues. Per the germline V gene, CDR1 is SGHTA and CDR2 is FQGNSA. The CDR3 sequence: CASSLWRDSQPQHF. CDR3 sequence (DNA): TGTGCCAGCAGCTTATGGAGAGACTCCCAGCCCCAGCATTTT.

This sequence joins TRBV11-2 and TRBJ2-5; 13 bases map to TRBD2. CDR1 is SGHAT, CDR2 FQNNGV, per germline. This CDR3 has 18 residues. V lost 1 base and J lost 5; bases outside the gene matches: 10. The CDR3 loop reads CASSLGPLGLAGEETQYF. DNA of the CDR3: TGTGCCAGCAGCTTAGGCCCCCTCGGACTAGCGGGGGAGGAGACCCAGTACTTC.

The CDR3 DNA is TGCGCCAGCACCCTTCAGGACAAGGGTCCTAACTATGGCTACACCTTC. Encoded protein: CASTLQDKGPNYGYTF. This chain links TRBV23-1 with TRBJ1-2; D is possibly TRBD1 (5 bases). TRBV23-1 is marked as an open reading frame, function uncertain. Trimming removed 7 bases from V and 0 bases from J, with 18 bases in between. The CDR3 loop spans 16 amino acids.

The chain combines TRBV5-4 with TRBJ2-7; TRBD2 might be the D (6 bases). There are 15 residues in the CDR3. Germline lookup yields CDR1 SGHNT and CDR2 YYREEE (reference sequence). V was shortened by 0 bases and J by 2 bases, with 12 bases between the two germline ends. The DNA of the CDR3 is TGTGCCAGCAGCTTGGATGCTAGCGACACCTACGAGCAGTACTTC. This translates into CASSLDASDTYEQYF.

The chain recombines TRBV4-1 with TRBJ2-7; D remains ambiguous. Germline lookup yields CDR1 MGHRA and CDR2 YSYEKL. Trimming shortened V by 0 bases and J by 5 bases, and 11 bases separated the two germline ends. This CDR3 has 14 residues. The chain's CDR3 is CASSQETHVDEQYF. CDR3 DNA: TGCGCCAGCAGCCAAGAAACACATGTGGACGAGCAGTACTTC.

The rearrangement joins TRBV10-3 to TRBJ1-1; TRBD1 matches 7 bases. The V gene's germline CDR1 is ENHRY and CDR2 SYGVKD. This CDR3 region has 15 residues. V lost 5 bases and J lost 1; bases outside the gene matches: 7. CDR3 bases: TGTGCCATCAGTCAAACCGGGACAGCGAACACTGAAGCTTTCTTT. Its protein product is CAISQTGTANTEAFF.

The chain carries TRBV28 and TRBJ2-7, with TRBD1 as a possible D gene (5 bases). Trimming shortened V by 0 bases and J by 7 bases, and 7 bases separated the two germline ends. The CDR3 is 12 amino acids. Germline V gives CDR1 MDHEN, CDR2 SYDVKM. The CDR3 loop reads CASSLWGQEQYF. CDR3 DNA: TGTGCCAGCAGTTTATGGGGGCAGGAGCAGTACTTC.

This chain links TRBV6-1 with TRBJ1-5; D possibly corresponds to TRBD1 (6 bases). Germline assignment: CDR1 MNHNS and CDR2 SASEGT. The CDR3 length is 14 residues. V was cut by 10 bases and J by 2 bases, with 15 bases left in between. The CDR3 here is CAIWGGLGNQPQHF. The CDR3 DNA is TGTGCCATCTGGGGGGGGCTGGGCAATCAGCCCCAGCATTTT.

The rearrangement joins TRBV25-1 to TRBJ2-5; possibly TRBD2 for D (6 bases). The CDR3 loop spans 13 amino acids. Germline lookup yields CDR1 MGHDK and CDR2 SYGVNS. Trimming pared 6 bases from V and 2 bases from J, leaving 10 bases between. CDR3 nucleotide sequence: TGTGCCAGCAGCTCAGGGACTCAAGAGACCCAGTACTTC. Encoded protein: CASSSGTQETQYF.